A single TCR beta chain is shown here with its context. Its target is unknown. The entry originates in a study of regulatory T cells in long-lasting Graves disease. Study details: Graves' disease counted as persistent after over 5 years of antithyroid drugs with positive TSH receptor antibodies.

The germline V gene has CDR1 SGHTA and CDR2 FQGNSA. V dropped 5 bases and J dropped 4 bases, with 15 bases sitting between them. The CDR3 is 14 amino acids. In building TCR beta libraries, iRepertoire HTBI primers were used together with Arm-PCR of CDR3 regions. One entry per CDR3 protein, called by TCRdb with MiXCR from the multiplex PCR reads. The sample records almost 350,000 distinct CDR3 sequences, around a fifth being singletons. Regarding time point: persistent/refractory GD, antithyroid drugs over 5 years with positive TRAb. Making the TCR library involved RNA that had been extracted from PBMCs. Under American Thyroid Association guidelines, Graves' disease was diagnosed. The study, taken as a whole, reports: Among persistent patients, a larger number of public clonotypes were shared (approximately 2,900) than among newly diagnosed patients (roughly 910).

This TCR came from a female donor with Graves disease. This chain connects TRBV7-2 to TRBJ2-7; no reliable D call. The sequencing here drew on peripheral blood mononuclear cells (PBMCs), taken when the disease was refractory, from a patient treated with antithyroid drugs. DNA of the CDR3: TGTGCCAGCAGCCCTGACCCGCAGAAGTACGAGCAGTACTTC. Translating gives CASSPDPQKYEQYF.